Each of the 13 T cell receptor beta chains below was sequenced from the same sample in a study of Ad26.COV2.S vaccination and SARS-CoV-2 variants. Assay: immunoSEQ multiplex PCR; the TCRdb copy retains only in-frame clones and omits some. The data hold around 300,000 clones, with approximately 86% observed a single time. The treatment here: around 19 received Ad26.COV2.S at low or high dose, single or two shots; roughly five received placebo; per-sample allocation not given. The samples date from day 63 after the first vaccine or placebo injection. The sequenced sample was peripheral blood, obtained in a trial of Ad26.COV2.S vaccine versus placebo. These receptors were taken from a person between 18 and 60 years old who received the Ad26.COV2.S COVID-19 vaccine or a placebo.

The chain couples TRBV12-3 or TRBV12-4 to TRBJ2-7; 8 bases map to TRBD1. V shed 8 bases, J shed 5 bases, and the junction held 5 bases outside the gene matches. This CDR3 region has 12 residues. The CDR3 DNA follows: TGTGCCAGCGACAGGGGTGGCCACGAGCAGTACTTC. As protein: CASDRGGHEQYF.

The gene calls are TRBV18 and TRBJ2-5; 10 bases fit TRBD2. Germline V CDR1 and CDR2: KGHSH, LQKENI. Germline trimming cut 2 bases from V and 5 bases from J; bases unmatched to any gene: 14. This CDR3 is 18 amino acids long. CDR3: CASSPNGASGGPPETQYF. CDR3 DNA: TGTGCCAGCTCACCAAATGGAGCTAGCGGGGGCCCTCCGGAGACCCAGTACTTC.

This clone is a singleton in its sample. This chain connects TRBV9 to TRBJ2-2, with 9 bases lining up with TRBD2. Germline CDR1 is SGDLS and CDR2 is YYNGEE. The CDR3 has 17 amino acids. The ends lost 0 bases at V and 4 bases at J; junction bases unmatched: 7. The CDR3 DNA follows: TGTGCCAGCAGCGTAGGCACTAGCGGGTTTTTCACCGGGGAGCTGTTTTTT. Its protein is CASSVGTSGFFTGELFF.

CDR3 sequence (DNA): TGTGCCAGCAGCGGTGAGGACAGCCCTATGAACACTGAAGCTTTCTTT. This encodes CASSGEDSPMNTEAFF. The J gene is TRBJ1-1, the V gene TRBV5-5; possible D gene TRBD1, 6 bases. The length of the CDR3 is 16 residues. Looked up from germline, CDR1 is SGHKS and CDR2 is YYEKEE (reference sequence). The ends were cut back, 4 bases at V and 0 bases at J, with 16 bases in the middle.

V usage is TRBV7-3 and J usage is TRBJ2-3; 8 bases match TRBD2. The germline gives CDR1 SGHTA, CDR2 FQGTGA. This CDR3 comprises 15 residues. The J segment lost 6 bases and the V segment lost 1 base, leaving 6 bases of the junction unmatched. The CDR3: CASSLNREREDTQYF. DNA for the CDR3: TGTGCCAGCAGCTTAAATAGAGAGCGGGAGGATACGCAGTATTTT.

This sequence joins TRBV7-8 and TRBJ1-1; possible D gene TRBD1, 5 bases. There are 14 residues in the CDR3. The germline CDR1 and CDR2 sequences are SGHVS and FQNEAQ. Deletions cut 6 bases from V and 1 base from J, with 12 bases between. DNA for the CDR3: TGTGCCAGCAGGGGGACTTATAAGAACACTGAAGCTTTCTTT. The encoded protein is CASRGTYKNTEAFF.

The V and J genes are TRBV19 and TRBJ1-6; D ambiguous. This CDR3 comprises 15 residues. V lost 0 bases and J lost 8, with 11 bases in between. Germline CDR1 reads LNHDA; CDR2 reads SQIVND (reference sequence). CDR3 protein: CASSIEGRAYSPLHF. CDR3 coding DNA: TGTGCCAGTAGTATAGAAGGCAGAGCTTATTCACCCCTCCACTTT.

This chain links TRBV2 with TRBJ2-2; the match to TRBD1 covers 7 bases. This CDR3 spans 15 amino acids. CDR1 and CDR2 (germline): SNHLY, FYNNEI. V was pared by 7 bases and J by 4 bases, with 9 bases of the junction left unmatched. The chain's CDR3 is CASMEQGVLTGELFF. CDR3 nucleotide sequence: TGTGCCAGCATGGAGCAGGGGGTTCTCACCGGGGAGCTGTTTTTT. The variable domain in full, completed from reference TRBV2 and TRBJ2-2, reads EPEVTQTPSHQVTQMGQEVILRCVPISNHLYFYWYRQILGQKVEFLVSFYNNEISEKSEIFDDQFSVERPDGSNFTLKIRSTKLEDSAMYFCASMEQGVLTGELFFGEGSRLTVL.

J is TRBJ2-5 and V is TRBV7-7, with D perhaps matching TRBD2 (6 bases). In germline, CDR1 is SSHAT, CDR2 FNYEAQ (reference sequence). This CDR3 is built from 13 residues. V lost 5 bases to trimming and J lost 4 bases, with 11 bases between them. CDR3 region: CASSNIAVETQYF. The CDR3 DNA reads TGTGCCAGCAGCAATATAGCGGTAGAGACCCAGTACTTC.

The gene calls are TRBV5-1 and TRBJ2-3; D is perhaps TRBD2 (6 bases). Germline CDR1 SGHRS, CDR2 YFSETQ. This CDR3 spans 15 amino acids. V lost 7 bases and J 1 base, leaving 16 bases between the germline ends. The CDR3 DNA reads TGCGCCAGCGCCCGTGCGGGACCCGGCACAGATACGCAGTATTTT. It codes for CASARAGPGTDTQYF.

J is TRBJ1-6 and V is TRBV4-3; no definite D call. Trimming cost V 0 bases and J 7 bases, with 13 bases left between them. CDR1 and CDR2 from the germline V gene are LGHNA and YSLEER. The CDR3 covers 16 residues. The CDR3 DNA follows: TGCGCCAGCAGCCAAGATGCGAATGCGGAGAATTCACCCCTCCACTTT. Translation gives CASSQDANAENSPLHF.

This chain links TRBV7-2 with TRBJ2-5; no definite D call. Trimming took off 2 bases at V and 2 bases at J, with 6 bases between the two ends. This CDR3 spans 13 amino acids. Germline CDR1 reads SGHTA; CDR2 reads FQGNSA. The CDR3 sequence: CASSLWDQETQYF. As DNA, the CDR3 is TGTGCCAGCAGCTTATGGGATCAAGAGACCCAGTACTTC.

This chain links TRBV25-1 with TRBJ2-1, with 7 bases that match TRBD2. CDR3 length equals 16 residues. The ends lost 4 bases at V and 0 bases at J; junction bases unmatched: 6. Looked up from germline, CDR1 is MGHDK and CDR2 is SYGVNS. The CDR3 DNA reads as TGTGCCAGCAGTGGTCTGCGGGGGTACTCCTACAATGAGCAGTTCTTC. This codes for CASSGLRGYSYNEQFF.